This is a list of T cell receptor beta chains from one sample in a study of blood T cell repertoires in COVID-19. The table came from immunoSEQ multiplex PCR; TCRdb's copy has only in-frame clones and leaves some out. The sample includes 70,000 or so clones, around 80% of them seen just once. The sequencing input was peripheral blood. The receptors come from a human donor in a cohort sampled during active COVID-19. Both conserved end residues are part of each CDR3.

v_gene	j_gene	CDR3aa
TRBV5-1	TRBJ2-7	CASSWGLAGLYEQYF
TRBV21-1	TRBJ2-5	CASSKGTLAGYQETQYF
TRBV25-1	TRBJ1-6	CASSQPGLSNSPLHF
TRBV7-8	TRBJ2-1	CASSLVLGLAGGPNGYNEQFF
TRBV28	TRBJ2-7	CASSSSGLAGGSYEQYF
TRBV6-5	TRBJ2-7	CASSSGQGLAYEQYF
TRBV3-1/TRBV3-2	TRBJ1-2	CASSQDLGTGVGHGYTF
TRBV5-4	TRBJ2-7	CASSGLARDEQYF
TRBV5-4	TRBJ1-1	CASSLGTGGTTEAFF
TRBV7-9	TRBJ2-7	CASSFGGQADEQYF
TRBV9	TRBJ2-7	CASSPRSSSYEQYF
TRBV6-4	TRBJ2-3	CASSPTSGSTDTQYF
TRBV6-1	TRBJ1-3	CASSEELTGLSGNTIYF
TRBV19	TRBJ1-4	CASSPPGGTFEKLFF
TRBV6-2/TRBV6-3	TRBJ2-1	CASSRGLGYNEQFF
TRBV4-1	TRBJ2-1	CASSQGSGDEQFF
TRBV7-4	TRBJ2-4	CASTVGRPPAKNIQYF
TRBV27	TRBJ2-7	CASSLDGGLRFEQYF
TRBV5-1	TRBJ2-5	CASSFYQGGETQYF
TRBV4-1	TRBJ1-2	CASSQGQPSNYGYTF
TRBV24-1	TRBJ2-6	CATGPGTPSGANVLTF
TRBV7-8	TRBJ2-7	CASSLTGKGESYEQYF
TRBV18	TRBJ2-7	CASSQNLRTSSNEQYF
TRBV4-3	TRBJ2-7	CASSQDSGGTGGYEQYF
TRBV11-3	TRBJ2-7	CASSSDLPGQGAYYLSYEQYF
TRBV18	TRBJ2-7	CASSQTGVSYEQYF
TRBV6-2/TRBV6-3	TRBJ2-7	CASSYPTAGGSSEQYF
TRBV6-2/TRBV6-3	TRBJ2-3	CASSRLAETTDTQYF
TRBV20-1	TRBJ2-7	CSAREYEQYF
TRBV4-1	TRBJ2-5	CASSQLAGGPETQYF
TRBV6-2/TRBV6-3	TRBJ2-3	CASSYEAGRSTDTQYF
TRBV7-2	TRBJ2-1	CASSLGRAGGSNEQFF
TRBV7-6	TRBJ2-7	CASSPQPAGAYEQYF
TRBV3-1/TRBV3-2	TRBJ2-5	CASSRLSRGDVTQYF
TRBV5-6	TRBJ1-3	CASSFYAAAGNTIYF
TRBV28	TRBJ2-7	CASIDSGRSYEQYF
TRBV29-1	TRBJ2-3	CSATLRYTDTQYF
TRBV5-1	TRBJ1-1	CASSLGQGAQNTEAFF
TRBV19	TRBJ2-6	CASLHRAGANVLTF
TRBV4-1	TRBJ2-3	CASSQDSGTRTQYF
TRBV10-3	TRBJ2-7	CAISPGLVSEQYF
TRBV27	TRBJ1-6	CASSLGANYSPLHF
TRBV5-1	TRBJ2-6	CASSLPESSGANVLTF
TRBV6-2/TRBV6-3	TRBJ2-1	CASSWDSLARNEQFF
TRBV5-1	TRBJ2-7	CASSVRGREQYF
TRBV19	TRBJ2-3	CASSGRRSGFTDTQYF
TRBV5-6	TRBJ2-3	CASSLARGTDTQYF
TRBV24-1	TRBJ1-5	CATSEGTGGNQPQHF